This T cell receptor (beta chain) originates from a study of cytomegalovirus exposure and HLA in healthy donors. This clone was counted once. Its target is not known. The study ran its PCR with 60 Vbeta and 13 Jbeta primers. Repertoires were generated with immunoSEQ multiplex PCR, while TCRdb's copy carries only in-frame clones and drops some. The sample shows approximately 150,000 clones, around 90% of them seen only once. Study findings and constraints: TCR beta chains numbering approximately 150 were designated cytomegalovirus-associated.

The sequence was collected from a woman between 35 and 50 years old in good health and CMV-seronegative. The sequenced sample was PBMCs.

The CDR3 bases are TGTGCCAGTAGTAAGGGACTAGCGGGAGAGGCCTACAATGAGCAGTTCTTC. It translates to CASSKGLAGEAYNEQFF. The V gene is TRBV19, the J gene TRBJ2-1; 14 bases line up with TRBD2. CDR3 size: 17 residues. Germline V gene data show CDR1 as LNHDA and CDR2 as SQIVND (reference sequence). V lost 4 bases to trimming and J lost 2 bases; unmatched junction nucleotides: 4.